The 9 T cell receptor beta chains reported below all come from one sample, sequenced in a study of blood T cell repertoires in COVID-19 (dated by TCRdb to the early 2020s). The library came from the immunoSEQ multiplex PCR assay. Here the immuneACCESS table is served through TCRdb, limited to in-frame sequences with V and J called. Missing clones are a known gap in these copies; in checked studies unresolved V genes cover under half, and the rest lacks a known reason. The sample profile shows about 48,000 clones; roughly 85% of them were found once. The top ten hold 2.5% to 3% of the sample. The sample taken for sequencing was peripheral blood. These receptors all stem from a woman of 80 years or more with acute or convalescent COVID-19.

The chain recombines TRBV21-1 with TRBJ1-1; the listed D gene, TRBD1, was not tested against the DNA. TRBV21-1 is given as a pseudogene. CDR3 size: 15 residues. This CDR3 reads CASSRQGVEGTEAFF. CDR3 DNA sequence: TGTGCCAGCAGCAGACAGGGGGTGGAAGGGACTGAAGCTTTCTTT.

This chain connects TRBV4-1 to TRBJ1-6; 7 nucleotides align to TRBD1. V dropped 0 bases and J dropped 0; count of bases not matched to a gene: 14. Germline loops: CDR1 MGHRA, CDR2 YSYEKL. The CDR3 runs 21 residues. The CDR3 reads CASSQEGQPRALTSYNSPLHF. In nucleotides, the CDR3 is TGCGCCAGCAGCCAAGAGGGACAGCCTAGAGCGCTAACCTCCTATAATTCACCCCTCCACTTT.

This chain connects TRBV7-8 to TRBJ2-1; tentatively, D is TRBD1 (5 bases). The CDR3 is made up of 12 amino acids. V gave up 5 bases and J gave up 10 bases, with 12 bases separating them. Germline values: CDR1 SGHVS, CDR2 FQNEAQ. The chain's CDR3 is CASSRGRTEQFF. The CDR3 DNA follows: TGTGCCAGCAGCCGAGGACGGACAGAGCAGTTCTTC. Variable domain in full (rest from reference TRBV7-8 and TRBJ2-1): GAGVSQSPRYKVAKRGQDVALRCDPISGHVSLFWYQQALGQGPEFLTYFQNEAQLDKSGLPSDRFFAERPEGSVSTLKIQRTQQEDSAVYLCASSRGRTEQFFGPGTRLTVL.

This chain connects TRBV18 to TRBJ2-1, with 9 nucleotides matching TRBD1. V lost 8 bases to trimming and J lost 3 bases; unmatched junction nucleotides: 5. This CDR3 region has 14 residues. The germline V gene has CDR1 KGHSH and CDR2 LQKENI. CDR3 nucleotides: TGTGCCAGCCAGGACAGGGGCCTCTACAATGAGCAGTTCTTC. It specifies CASQDRGLYNEQFF.

The chain couples TRBV6-1 to TRBJ2-1; 8 nucleotides align to TRBD1. V was clipped by 3 bases and J by 7 bases; unmatched bases: 5. CDR1 and CDR2 from the germline V gene are MNHNS and SASEGT. This CDR3 is built from 14 residues. CDR3 bases: TGTGCCAGCAGTGAGAGACAGGGGTGGAATGAGCAGTTCTTC. Translation: CASSERQGWNEQFF.

The chain carries TRBV3-1 (or the pseudogene TRBV3-2) and TRBJ1-2; D perhaps matches TRBD1 (5 bases). The CDR3 is 14 residues long. The V and J ends lost 2 bases and 8 bases respectively, with 15 bases between them. The germline gives CDR1 LGHDT, CDR2 YNNKEL (reference sequence). CDR3 coding DNA: TGTGCCAGCAGCCAAAATTATCCGGAGGGGGGCTACACCTTC. Its protein product is CASSQNYPEGGYTF.

This clone was seen a single time. This chain uses TRBV3-1 (or the pseudogene TRBV3-2) with TRBJ2-3, with D possibly TRBD1 on 5 matching bases. The CDR3 has 14 residues. CDR1 and CDR2 (germline): LGHDT, YNNKEL (reference sequence). V was trimmed by 1 base and J by 5 bases, leaving 10 bases between them. The CDR3 sequence: CASSQVTGRDTQYF. The CDR3 nucleotides read TGTGCCAGCAGCCAAGTCACAGGCAGAGATACGCAGTATTTT.

This clone was observed a single time. This chain connects TRBV6-5 to TRBJ2-5, with D hard to call. V dropped 7 bases and J dropped 1 base, with 10 bases sitting between them. Looked up from germline, CDR1 is MNHEY and CDR2 is SVGAGI. There are 13 residues in the CDR3. As DNA, the CDR3 is TGTGCCAGCACCAGGCAGGCCCAAGAGACCCAGTACTTC. As protein: CASTRQAQETQYF.

V usage is TRBV5-1 and J usage is TRBJ2-5, with D tentatively TRBD2 (5 bases). In germline, CDR1 is SGHRS, CDR2 YFSETQ. CDR3 length: 14 residues. The V gene lost 4 bases and the J gene lost 1 base, with 11 bases spanning the gap. CDR3 sequence reads: CASSGTGVQETQYF. Here the CDR3 DNA reads TGCGCCAGCAGCGGCACCGGGGTCCAAGAGACCCAGTACTTC.